The 14 T cell receptor beta chains listed next were all sequenced from one sample in a study of cytomegalovirus exposure and HLA in healthy donors. Primers included in the PCR were 60 Vbeta and 13 Jbeta primers. Assay used: immunoSEQ multiplex PCR; TCRdb lists only in-frame clones, some missing. Counted here are 100,000 or so clones, under 85% occurring once; the ten biggest clones make up 1.5% to 2%. The source material was PBMCs. The receptors here all came from a middle-aged woman in good health and CMV-seronegative.

The table lists this clone with a few counts. This chain links TRBV25-1 with TRBJ2-3, with 9 bases matching TRBD1. The V gene end was trimmed by 2 bases and the J gene end by 3 bases; junction bases not matched to a gene: 3. Germline-derived CDR1 and CDR2 are MGHDK and SYGVNS. The CDR3 extends over 15 amino acids. In DNA, the CDR3 is TGTGCCAGCAGTGAAGGGGACAGGGTAACAGATACGCAGTATTTT. Residues: CASSEGDRVTDTQYF.

Concerning this clone: In the same sample, other DNA sequences code for this CDR3. This CDR3 is CASSRDRYNSPLHF. In DNA form, the CDR3 reads TGTGCCAGCAGTAGGGACAGATATAATTCACCCCTCCACTTT. The chain employs TRBV6-1 and TRBJ1-6, with 7 nucleotides matching TRBD1. The J segment lost 4 bases and the V segment lost 5 bases, leaving 2 bases of the junction unmatched. The CDR3 is 14 amino acids. The germline V gene encodes CDR1 MNHNS and CDR2 SASEGT.

V usage is TRBV5-4 and J usage is TRBJ1-2, with D tentatively TRBD1 (6 bases). The CDR3 loop spans 17 amino acids. Per germline, CDR1 SGHNT and CDR2 YYREEE (reference sequence). Deletions cut 4 bases from V and 0 bases from J, with 19 bases between. The CDR3 protein is CASSNPGTQVTNYGYTF. CDR3 nucleotide sequence: TGTGCCAGCAGCAACCCCGGGACACAGGTTACTAACTATGGCTACACCTTC.

The chain is built from TRBV2 and TRBJ2-7; 12 positions match TRBD2. V lost 8 bases and J lost 6; bases outside the gene matches: 8. Per germline, CDR1 SNHLY and CDR2 FYNNEI. The CDR3 is 14 amino acids. The CDR3 region is CASSPGLAGGEQYF. The DNA for the CDR3 is TGTGCCAGCTCTCCGGGACTAGCGGGCGGCGAGCAGTACTTC. Variable domain in full (rest from reference TRBV2 and TRBJ2-7): EPEVTQTPSHQVTQMGQEVILRCVPISNHLYFYWYRQILGQKVEFLVSFYNNEISEKSEIFDDQFSVERPDGSNFTLKIRSTKLEDSAMYFCASSPGLAGGEQYFGPGTRLTVT.

The chain couples TRBV7-9 to TRBJ2-3, with 14 bases fitting TRBD2. Germline V lookup: CDR1 SEHNR, CDR2 FQNEAQ (reference sequence). This CDR3 has 16 amino acids. The trim removed 5 bases at V and 4 bases at J, leaving 5 bases unmatched. The chain's CDR3 is CASSRGTSGSADTQYF. CDR3 DNA sequence: TGTGCCAGCAGCCGAGGGACTAGCGGGAGCGCAGATACGCAGTATTTT.

The gene calls are TRBV2 and TRBJ1-1, with D unclear. The CDR3 contains 12 residues. V lost 7 bases and J 1 base, leaving 7 bases between the germline ends. Germline CDR1 reads SNHLY; CDR2 reads FYNNEI. CDR3 nucleotide sequence: TGTGCCAGCATCAAGCAGAACACTGAAGCTTTCTTT. This gives the protein CASIKQNTEAFF.

The chain couples TRBV7-3 to TRBJ1-5; TRBD1 matches 7 bases. Germline-derived CDR1 and CDR2 are SGHTA and FQGTGA. J was trimmed by 2 bases and V by 5 bases; bases with no gene match: 12. This CDR3 comprises 17 residues. This CDR3 is CASSATSGQFGNQPQHF. The CDR3 DNA sequence: TGTGCCAGCAGCGCGACCTCGGGACAGTTTGGCAATCAGCCCCAGCATTTT.

V and J are TRBV28 and TRBJ2-5; D is perhaps TRBD2 (5 bases). Germline assignment: CDR1 MDHEN and CDR2 SYDVKM. The CDR3 totals 13 residues. Trimming took off 5 bases at V and 7 bases at J, with 14 bases between the two ends. The DNA of the CDR3 is TGTGCCAGCAGTCCCCCGGTGAGCGGGACCCAGTACTTC. It is translated as CASSPPVSGTQYF.

The chain is built from TRBV7-2 and TRBJ2-7; 11 bases are a match to TRBD2. Trimming at V came to 4 bases and at J to 2 bases, leaving 7 bases not matched to a gene. The CDR3 spans 16 residues. In germline, CDR1 is SGHTA, CDR2 FQGNSA. The chain's CDR3 is CASSSVPLAGAYEQYF. The CDR3 nucleotides are TGTGCCAGCAGCTCTGTGCCACTAGCGGGAGCCTACGAGCAGTACTTC.

V gene TRBV13 combines with J gene TRBJ2-2; 8 bases align to TRBD2. The CDR3 consists of 20 residues. V lost 3 bases, J lost 5 bases, and 20 bases stayed unmatched. CDR1 is PRHDT, CDR2 FYEKMQ, per germline (reference sequence). The CDR3 nucleotides are TGTGCCAGCAGCTTTAACCGGGACTATAGCGGGAAAAGGTTAACCGGGGAGCTGTTTTTT. Protein: CASSFNRDYSGKRLTGELFF.

This clone was recorded a few times. The chain recombines TRBV29-1 with TRBJ1-6; 9 nucleotides align to TRBD1. Unmatched junction bases numbered 5, after V lost 6 bases and J lost 8 bases. The CDR3 sequence is 13 residues long. Per the germline V gene, CDR1 is SQVTM and CDR2 is ANQGSEA. Here the CDR3 DNA reads TGCAGCGTAAAGACAGGGGGGGATTCACCCCTCCACTTT. Its translation: CSVKTGGDSPLHF.

V and J are TRBV6-5 and TRBJ2-3; 7 positions agree with TRBD2. V lost 0 bases and J lost 5; bases outside the gene matches: 8. Germline CDR1 and CDR2: MNHEY and SVGAGI. This CDR3 has 16 residues. CDR3 DNA: TGTGCCAGCAGTTACTCAGATGGACTAGACATAGATACGCAGTATTTT. This sequence encodes CASSYSDGLDIDTQYF.

The chain has TRBV6-6 and TRBJ2-2, with a possible D match to TRBD1 (6 bases). CDR3 length: 16 amino acids. Germline loops: CDR1 MNHNY, CDR2 SVGAGI (reference sequence). Trimming removed 2 bases from V and 4 bases from J, with 14 bases in between. As DNA, the CDR3 is TGTGCCAGCAGTTACGGCCAGGGGACGGGCACCGGGGAGCTGTTTTTT. Its translation: CASSYGQGTGTGELFF.

This clone was observed a single time. The chain recombines TRBV18 with TRBJ2-7; 7 positions agree with TRBD1. After removal of 6 bases from V and 5 bases from J, the junction contained 10 bases not matched to a gene. CDR3 length equals 14 residues. Germline assignment: CDR1 KGHSH and CDR2 LQKENI. The CDR3 region has the DNA TGTGCCAGCTCCCCGACAGGGAATCGACACGAGCAGTACTTC. It is translated as CASSPTGNRHEQYF.